What follows are 21 T cell receptor beta chains derived from one specimen sequenced in a study of T cells in Graves' hyperthyroidism and ophthalmopathy (dated by TCRdb to the late 2010s). Libraries were made using multiplex PCR. Instrument used: Illumina HiSeq 2000. Amplification of TCR beta CDR3 regions was carried out from RNA transcripts. A first-round RT-PCR of the TCR CDR3 used the HTBI primer set with the Qiagen OneStep RT-PCR kit. TCRdb applied fastp at Q25 and MiXCR to the public reads, then kept only in-frame beta chains. Each record represents a unique CDR3 protein, reported with the most common genes and DNA among its rows. For this sample the table gives hundreds of thousands of distinct CDR3 sequences, of which about 20% were detected only once. The ten largest clones take up around 64% of the sample. The sample comprised blood. These receptors came from a man in his thirties or forties with Graves' ophthalmopathy.

Notes on this clonotype: A much larger clone differs by one base, so this may be a read error. V gene TRBV2 combines with J gene TRBJ2-1; tentative D call: TRBD2 (5 bases). CDR3 size: 14 residues. Germline-derived CDR1 and CDR2 are SNHLY and FYNNEI. The CDR3 bases are TGTGCCAGTACCGGGGTAAGCTCCTACAATGAGCAGTTATTC. It encodes CASTGVSSYNEQLF. Based on the CDR3 plus reference TRBV2 and TRBJ2-1, the full variable domain is EPEVTQTPSHQVTQMGQEVILRCVPISNHLYFYWYRQILGQKVEFLVSFYNNEISEKSEIFDDQFSVERPDGSNFTLKIRSTKLEDSAMYFCASTGVSSYNEQLFGPGTRLTVL.

In the case of this clonotype: This may stem from a read error, because a much larger clone lies one nucleotide away. The chain couples TRBV3-1 to TRBJ1-1; D ambiguous. V was trimmed by 3 bases and J by 12 bases, leaving 14 bases between them. CDR3 length: 12 amino acids. CDR1 is LGHDT, CDR2 YNNKEL, per germline (reference sequence). The CDR3 is CASSQELFGTFF. Written as DNA, the CDR3 is TGTGCCAGCAGCCAGGAGCTTTTTGGAACTTTCTTT.

CDR3: CASSTDSLNQPQHF. The CDR3 DNA is TGTGCCAGCAGTACGGACAGCCTTAATCAGCCCCAGCATTTT. V gene TRBV6-1 combines with J gene TRBJ1-5, with D maybe TRBD1 (6 bases). The CDR3 has 14 amino acids. The V and J ends lost 5 bases and 4 bases respectively, with 12 bases between them. The V gene's germline CDR1 is MNHNS and CDR2 SASEGT.

There are a few counts of this clonotype. The J gene is TRBJ1-2, the V gene TRBV15; D is uncertain. The CDR3 contains 15 residues. V was cut by 0 bases and J by 0 bases, with 8 bases left in between. Per germline, CDR1 LNHNV and CDR2 YYDKDF (reference sequence). The CDR3 protein is CATSRDPSANYGYTF. Here the CDR3 DNA reads TGTGCCACCAGCAGAGATCCCAGCGCTAACTATGGCTACACCTTC.

V is TRBV2 and J is TRBJ2-3; 13 bases line up with TRBD2. This CDR3 is built from 20 residues. The trim removed 5 bases at V and 3 bases at J, leaving 17 bases unmatched. Per germline, CDR1 SNHLY and CDR2 FYNNEI. The CDR3 spells CASSTPGLAGVVVRTDTQYF. In DNA, the CDR3 is TGTGCCAGCAGTACCCCAGGACTAGCGGGAGTAGTAGTCAGAACAGATACGCAGTATTTT. Combining the CDR3 with reference TRBV2 and TRBJ2-3 gives the whole variable domain EPEVTQTPSHQVTQMGQEVILRCVPISNHLYFYWYRQILGQKVEFLVSFYNNEISEKSEIFDDQFSVERPDGSNFTLKIRSTKLEDSAMYFCASSTPGLAGVVVRTDTQYFGPGTRLTVL.

The chain links TRBV20-1 to TRBJ2-1, with TRBD2 as a possible D gene (5 bases). CDR1 is DFQATT and CDR2 is SNEGSKA in the germline V gene (reference sequence). The CDR3 runs 14 residues. Trimming left V 0 bases short and J 9 bases short, with 15 bases between. The CDR3 DNA is TGCAGTGCTAGAGATCTCCGGGAAGGCATTGAGCAGTTCTTC. This codes for CSARDLREGIEQFF.

The V and J genes are TRBV24-1 and TRBJ2-1; TRBD1 aligns across 8 bases. CDR3 length: 15 amino acids. V trimming: 3 bases; J trimming: 6 bases; junction bases outside the gene matches: 6. Germline loops: CDR1 KGHDR, CDR2 SFDVKD. This CDR3 is CATSDLDRGGNEQFF. CDR3 DNA: TGTGCCACCAGTGATCTCGACAGGGGAGGCAATGAGCAGTTCTTC.

As regards this clonotype: Sequence at one end of the junction differs from germline and may be a read error. This chain connects TRBV12-3 or TRBV12-4 to TRBJ1-2, with D unresolved. The CDR3 is 14 amino acids. The CDR3 DNA reads as TGTGCCATCAGTTACGGGCCCGGAGGCTTTGGCTACACCTTC. Translated: CAISYGPGGFGYTF.

This rearrangement joins TRBV5-1 to TRBJ2-3; 9 nucleotides match TRBD1. The junction had 5 bases not matched to a gene; V was cut back by 4 bases and J by 5 bases. The germline gives CDR1 SGHRS, CDR2 YFSETQ. The CDR3 is 14 residues long. In DNA form, the CDR3 reads TGCGCCAGCAGCCTACAGGGGGCTGAAGATACGCAGTATTTT. It encodes CASSLQGAEDTQYF.

This clonotype has just a few counts. The V and J genes are TRBV10-3 and TRBJ2-7; the D gene could be TRBD1 or TRBD2 (6 bases each). The CDR3 contains 15 residues. Germline V gene sequence: CDR1 ENHRY, CDR2 SYGVKD. The V end lost 4 bases, the J end lost 5 bases, and 18 bases lay between the germline ends. The CDR3 DNA reads as TGTGCCATCAGTGTAGGCGGGACACGGTTCAACGAGCAGTACTTC. Translating it yields CAISVGGTRFNEQYF.

This clonotype was counted many times. The chain employs TRBV30 and TRBJ2-4; D not resolved. V lost 4 bases to trimming and J lost 0 bases, with 10 bases between them. The CDR3 loop spans 14 amino acids. Germline V CDR1 and CDR2: GTSNPN, SVGIG (reference sequence). CDR3 nucleotide sequence: TGTGCCTGGACCGGAGTCCAAGCCAAAAACATTCAGTACTTC. Translation gives CAWTGVQAKNIQYF.

A single count supports this clonotype. The junction does not match germline at one end; this may be a read error. This sequence joins TRBV18 and TRBJ2-3, with no clear D. Germline lookup yields CDR1 KGHSH and CDR2 LQKENI. CDR3 length: 16 residues. In DNA, the CDR3 is TGTGCCAGCTCACCACCGTGGACGGAGATCACAGATGCGCAGTATTTT. Translation: CASSPPWTEITDAQYF.

This chain links TRBV27 with TRBJ1-1, with 12 positions matching TRBD1. The junction had 9 bases not matched to a gene; V was cut back by 2 bases and J by 5 bases. Germline loops: CDR1 MNHEY, CDR2 SMNVEV (reference sequence). The length of the CDR3 is 17 residues. CDR3 DNA: TGTGCCAGCAGTTTACGCGGGACAGGGGGCGGGAGGACTGAAGCTTTCTTT. This encodes CASSLRGTGGGRTEAFF.

The chain has TRBV6-1 and TRBJ1-3, with no clear D. The CDR3 is 15 residues long. V gave up 6 bases and J gave up 0 bases, with 12 bases separating them. Germline CDR1 MNHNS, CDR2 SASEGT. The CDR3 nucleotides read TGTGCCAGCAGATCCCGACGGGACTCTGGAAACACCATATATTTT. Protein: CASRSRRDSGNTIYF.

The rearrangement joins TRBV4-2 to TRBJ2-1; 9 bases map to TRBD2. The junction had 7 bases not matched to a gene; V was cut back by 4 bases and J by 9 bases. The CDR3 consists of 14 residues. Germline-derived CDR1 and CDR2 are LGHNA and YNFKEQ. Written as DNA, the CDR3 is TGTGCCAGCAGCCGGGATAGCGGGAGCGTTGAGCAGTTCTTC. Encoded protein: CASSRDSGSVEQFF.

The rearrangement uses TRBV11-3 and TRBJ2-1, with 8 positions matching TRBD2. V was clipped by 4 bases and J by 5 bases; unmatched bases: 13. Germline V gene lookup returns CDR1 SGHNT and CDR2 YENEEA. This CDR3 region has 17 residues. The CDR3: CASSSPQAGAINNEQFF. In DNA, the CDR3 is TGTGCCAGCAGCTCACCTCAAGCGGGAGCGATTAACAATGAGCAGTTCTTC.

The V gene is TRBV29-1, the J gene TRBJ2-4; D unresolved. CDR1 and CDR2 (germline): SQVTM, ANQGSEA. The CDR3 has 15 amino acids. Trimming pared 4 bases from V and 1 base from J, leaving 14 bases between. CDR3 protein: CSVASLPGAKNIQYF. CDR3 DNA sequence: TGCAGCGTTGCCTCTCTTCCTGGGGCCAAAAACATTCAGTACTTC.

The chain joins TRBV5-1 to TRBJ2-7; maybe TRBD2 (5 bases). CDR1 SGHRS and CDR2 YFSETQ come from the germline V gene. Trimming removed 3 bases from V and 7 bases from J, with 11 bases in between. The CDR3 consists of 12 residues. The chain's CDR3 is CASSSTPGEQYF. The CDR3, as DNA: TGCGCCAGCAGCTCCACCCCGGGGGAGCAGTACTTC.

CDR3 in DNA: TGCGCCAGCAGCCAAGCTTGGGGGCAGAGCGGGAGGGGTACCGGGGAGCTGTTTTTT. Encoded protein: CASSQAWGQSGRGTGELFF. The rearrangement uses TRBV4-1 and TRBJ2-2; TRBD2 aligns across 10 bases. The V segment lost 1 base and the J segment 5 bases; nucleotides outside the gene matches: 13. CDR3 length equals 19 residues. Germline CDR1 is MGHRA and CDR2 is YSYEKL.

The chain employs TRBV15 and TRBJ2-5, with D tentatively TRBD2 (6 bases). Trimming cost V 0 bases and J 1 base, with 12 bases left between them. The CDR3 loop spans 16 amino acids. From germline, CDR1 is LNHNV and CDR2 YYDKDF (reference sequence). In DNA form, the CDR3 reads TGTGCCACCAGCAGAGAGGGGGGAGTAGGCCAAGAGACCCAGTACTTC. As protein: CATSREGGVGQETQYF.

The chain employs TRBV25-1 and TRBJ1-5; possible D gene TRBD1, 5 bases. V gave up 6 bases and J gave up 0 bases, with 24 bases separating them. The CDR3 runs to 19 residues. The germline gives CDR1 MGHDK, CDR2 SYGVNS. The CDR3 reads CASSPKQGRWPYSNQPQHF. The CDR3 DNA sequence: TGTGCCAGCAGCCCAAAGCAGGGCCGGTGGCCTTATAGCAATCAGCCCCAGCATTTT.